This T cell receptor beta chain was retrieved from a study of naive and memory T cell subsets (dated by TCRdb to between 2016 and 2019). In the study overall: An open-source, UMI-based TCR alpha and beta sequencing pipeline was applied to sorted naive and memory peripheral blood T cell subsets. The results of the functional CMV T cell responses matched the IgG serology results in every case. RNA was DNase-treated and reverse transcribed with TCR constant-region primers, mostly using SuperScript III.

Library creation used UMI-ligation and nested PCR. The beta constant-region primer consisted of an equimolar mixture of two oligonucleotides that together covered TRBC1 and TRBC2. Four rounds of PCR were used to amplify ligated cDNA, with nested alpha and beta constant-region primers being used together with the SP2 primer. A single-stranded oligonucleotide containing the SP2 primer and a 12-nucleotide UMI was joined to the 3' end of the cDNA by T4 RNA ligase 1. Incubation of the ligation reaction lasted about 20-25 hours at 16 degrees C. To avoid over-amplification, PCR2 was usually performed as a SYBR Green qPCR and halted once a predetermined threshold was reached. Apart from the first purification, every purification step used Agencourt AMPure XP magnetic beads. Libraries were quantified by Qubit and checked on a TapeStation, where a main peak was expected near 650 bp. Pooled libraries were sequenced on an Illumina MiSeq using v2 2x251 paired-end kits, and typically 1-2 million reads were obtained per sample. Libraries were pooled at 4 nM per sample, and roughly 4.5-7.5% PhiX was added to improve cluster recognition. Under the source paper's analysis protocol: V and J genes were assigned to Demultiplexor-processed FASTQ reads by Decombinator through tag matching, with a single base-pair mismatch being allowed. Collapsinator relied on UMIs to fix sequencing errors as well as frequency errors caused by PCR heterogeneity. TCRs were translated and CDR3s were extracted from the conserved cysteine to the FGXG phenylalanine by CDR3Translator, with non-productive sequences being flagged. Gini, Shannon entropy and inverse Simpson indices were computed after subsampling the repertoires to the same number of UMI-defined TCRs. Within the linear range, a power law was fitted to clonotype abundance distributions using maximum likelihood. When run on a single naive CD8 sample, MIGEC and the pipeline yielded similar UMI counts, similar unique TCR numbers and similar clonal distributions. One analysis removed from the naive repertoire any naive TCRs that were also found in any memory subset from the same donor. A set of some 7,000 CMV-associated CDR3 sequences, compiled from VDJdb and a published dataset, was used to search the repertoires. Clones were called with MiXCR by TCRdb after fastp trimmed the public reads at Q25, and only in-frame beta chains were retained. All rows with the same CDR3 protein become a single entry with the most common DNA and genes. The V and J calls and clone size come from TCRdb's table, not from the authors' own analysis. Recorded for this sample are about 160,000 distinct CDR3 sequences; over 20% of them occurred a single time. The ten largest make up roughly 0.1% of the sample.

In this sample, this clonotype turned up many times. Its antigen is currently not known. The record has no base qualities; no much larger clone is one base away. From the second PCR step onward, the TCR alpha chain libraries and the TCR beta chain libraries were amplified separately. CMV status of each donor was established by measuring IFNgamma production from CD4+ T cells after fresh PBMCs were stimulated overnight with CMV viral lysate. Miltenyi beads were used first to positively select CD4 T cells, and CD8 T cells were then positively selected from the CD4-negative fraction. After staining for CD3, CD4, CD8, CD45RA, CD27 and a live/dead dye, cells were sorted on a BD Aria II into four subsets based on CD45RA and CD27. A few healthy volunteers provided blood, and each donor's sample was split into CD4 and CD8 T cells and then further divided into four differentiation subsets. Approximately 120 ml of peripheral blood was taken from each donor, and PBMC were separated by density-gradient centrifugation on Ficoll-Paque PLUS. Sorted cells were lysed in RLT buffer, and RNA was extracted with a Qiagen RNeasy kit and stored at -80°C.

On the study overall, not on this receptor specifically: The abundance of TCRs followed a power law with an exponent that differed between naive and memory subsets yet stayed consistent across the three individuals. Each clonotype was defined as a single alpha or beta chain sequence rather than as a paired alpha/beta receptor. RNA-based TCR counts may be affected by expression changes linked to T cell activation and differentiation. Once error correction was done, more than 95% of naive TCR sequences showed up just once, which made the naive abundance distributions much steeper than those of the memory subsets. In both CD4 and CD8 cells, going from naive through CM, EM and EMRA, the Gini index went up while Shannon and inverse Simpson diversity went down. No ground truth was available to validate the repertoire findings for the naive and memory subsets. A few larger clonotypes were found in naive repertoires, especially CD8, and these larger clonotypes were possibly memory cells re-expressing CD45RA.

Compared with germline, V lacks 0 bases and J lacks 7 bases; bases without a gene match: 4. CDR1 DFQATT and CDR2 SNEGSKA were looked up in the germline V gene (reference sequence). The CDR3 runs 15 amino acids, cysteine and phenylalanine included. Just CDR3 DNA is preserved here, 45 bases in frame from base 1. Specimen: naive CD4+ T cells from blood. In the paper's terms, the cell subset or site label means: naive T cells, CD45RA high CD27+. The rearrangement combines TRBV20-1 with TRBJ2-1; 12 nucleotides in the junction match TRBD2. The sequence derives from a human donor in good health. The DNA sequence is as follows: TGCAGTGCTAGAGAGACTAGCGGGAGACCGAATGAGCAGTTCTTC. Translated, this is CSARETSGRPNEQFF.